This record covers a single TCR beta chain. These data are taken from a study of blood T cell repertoires in COVID-19. The overall study: Spain, Italy and the United States supplied samples that represented acute and convalescent COVID-19. PBMCs, B-cell-depleted T cells, or T cells provided the cDNA or gDNA that made up the material.

Clones were sequenced by immunoSEQ multiplex PCR, and TCRdb holds only the in-frame ones, with some missing. The profile shows about 180,000 clones, about 86% of them singletons. The length of the CDR3 is 16 residues. Trimming pared 1 base from V and 4 bases from J, leaving 16 bases between. Germline V CDR1 and CDR2: KGHSH, LQKENI. The origin of this receptor is a man between 45 and 60 years old with active or convalescent COVID-19. The sequenced sample was peripheral blood. The chain uses TRBV18 and TRBJ1-1; D might be TRBD1 (6 bases). In DNA form, the CDR3 reads TGTGCCAGCTCACCACAAAGAAGGGGGTTGGGCACTGAAGCTTTCTTT. Amino acid sequence: CASSPQRRGLGTEAFF.